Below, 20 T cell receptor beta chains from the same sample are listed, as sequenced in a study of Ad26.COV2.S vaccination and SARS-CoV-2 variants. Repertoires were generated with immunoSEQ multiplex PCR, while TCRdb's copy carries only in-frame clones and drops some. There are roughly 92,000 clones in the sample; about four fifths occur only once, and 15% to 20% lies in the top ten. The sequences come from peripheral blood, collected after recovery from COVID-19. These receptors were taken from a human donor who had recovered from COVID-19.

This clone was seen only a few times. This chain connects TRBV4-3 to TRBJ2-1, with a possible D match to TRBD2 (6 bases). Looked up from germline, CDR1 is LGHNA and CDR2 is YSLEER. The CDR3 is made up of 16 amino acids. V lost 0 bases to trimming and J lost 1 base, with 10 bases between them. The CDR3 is CASSQDPGVSYNEQFF. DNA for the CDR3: TGCGCCAGCAGCCAAGATCCGGGAGTGTCCTACAATGAGCAGTTCTTC.

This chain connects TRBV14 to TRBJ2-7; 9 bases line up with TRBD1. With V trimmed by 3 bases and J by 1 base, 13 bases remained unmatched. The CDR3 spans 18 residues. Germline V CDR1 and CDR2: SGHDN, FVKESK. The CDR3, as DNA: TGTGCCAGCAGCCATGGGACCTTCGGGACAGGGTTGTCCTACGAGCAGTACTTC. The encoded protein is CASSHGTFGTGLSYEQYF.

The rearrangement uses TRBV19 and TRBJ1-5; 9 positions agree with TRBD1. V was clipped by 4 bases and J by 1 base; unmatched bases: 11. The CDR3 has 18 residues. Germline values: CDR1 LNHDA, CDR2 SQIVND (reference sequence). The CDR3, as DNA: TGTGCCAGTAGTAAACGCACAGGGGGCGCTTGGAGCAATCAGCCCCAGCATTTT. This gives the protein CASSKRTGGAWSNQPQHF.

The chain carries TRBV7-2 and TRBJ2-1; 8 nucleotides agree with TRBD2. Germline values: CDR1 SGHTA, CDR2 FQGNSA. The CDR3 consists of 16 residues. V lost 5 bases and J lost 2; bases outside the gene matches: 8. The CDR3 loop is CASSPESGGAYNEQFF. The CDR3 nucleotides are TGTGCCAGCAGCCCTGAAAGCGGGGGAGCCTACAATGAGCAGTTCTTC.

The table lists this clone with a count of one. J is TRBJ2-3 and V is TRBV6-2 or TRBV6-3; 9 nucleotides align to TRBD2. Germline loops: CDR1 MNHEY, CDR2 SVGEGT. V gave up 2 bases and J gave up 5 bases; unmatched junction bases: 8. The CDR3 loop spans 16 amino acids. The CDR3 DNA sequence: TGTGCCAGCAGTTACCCCGCACGCGGGAGGGAAGATACGCAGTATTTT. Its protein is CASSYPARGREDTQYF.

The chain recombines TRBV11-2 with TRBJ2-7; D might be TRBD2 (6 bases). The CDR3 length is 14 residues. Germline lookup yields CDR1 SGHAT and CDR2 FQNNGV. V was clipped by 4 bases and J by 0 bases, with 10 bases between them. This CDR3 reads CASSSRGYSYEQYF. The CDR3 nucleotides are TGTGCCAGCAGCTCCCGGGGGTACTCCTACGAGCAGTACTTC.

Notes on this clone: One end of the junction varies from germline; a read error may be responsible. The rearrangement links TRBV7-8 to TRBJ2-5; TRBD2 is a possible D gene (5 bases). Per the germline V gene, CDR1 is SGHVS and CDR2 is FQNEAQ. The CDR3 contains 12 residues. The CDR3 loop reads CASSVARETQYF. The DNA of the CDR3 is TGTGCCAGCAGCGTAGCGAGGGAGACCCAGTACTTC.

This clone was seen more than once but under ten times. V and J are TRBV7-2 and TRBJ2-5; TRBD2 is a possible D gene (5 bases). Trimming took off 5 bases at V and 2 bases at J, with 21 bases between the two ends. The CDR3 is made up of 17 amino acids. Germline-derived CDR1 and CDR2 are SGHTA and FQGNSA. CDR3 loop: CASSLRRSGYTQETQYF. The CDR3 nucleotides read TGTGCCAGCAGCCTCCGACGCAGCGGCTATACTCAAGAGACCCAGTACTTC.

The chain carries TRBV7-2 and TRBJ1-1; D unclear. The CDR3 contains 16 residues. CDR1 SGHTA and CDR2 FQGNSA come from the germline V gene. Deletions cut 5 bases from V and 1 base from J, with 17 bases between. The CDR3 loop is CASSLSGPPGNTEAFF. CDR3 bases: TGTGCCAGCAGCCTTTCCGGGCCCCCCGGGAACACTGAAGCTTTCTTT.

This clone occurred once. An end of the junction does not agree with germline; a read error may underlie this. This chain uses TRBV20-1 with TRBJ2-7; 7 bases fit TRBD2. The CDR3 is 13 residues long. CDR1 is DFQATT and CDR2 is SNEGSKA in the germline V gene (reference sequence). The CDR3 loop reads CNASIAVGREQYF. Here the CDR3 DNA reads TGCAATGCTAGTATTGCCGTCGGGAGGGAGCAGTACTTC.

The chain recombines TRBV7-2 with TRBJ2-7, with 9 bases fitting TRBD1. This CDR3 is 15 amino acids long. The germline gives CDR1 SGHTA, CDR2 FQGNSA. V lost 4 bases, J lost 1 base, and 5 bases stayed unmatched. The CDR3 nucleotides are TGTGCCAGCAGCTCAACAGGGGGCCTGTCCTACGAGCAGTACTTC. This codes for CASSSTGGLSYEQYF.

The CDR3 region is CASSHISGHPNTDTQYF. Here the CDR3 DNA reads TGCGCCAGCAGCCATATTAGCGGACATCCCAACACAGATACGCAGTATTTT. The genes are TRBV4-3 and TRBJ2-3, with TRBD2 as a possible D gene (6 bases). V lost 3 bases to trimming and J lost 2 bases, with 18 bases between them. The germline V gene has CDR1 LGHNA and CDR2 YSLEER. CDR3 length equals 17 residues.

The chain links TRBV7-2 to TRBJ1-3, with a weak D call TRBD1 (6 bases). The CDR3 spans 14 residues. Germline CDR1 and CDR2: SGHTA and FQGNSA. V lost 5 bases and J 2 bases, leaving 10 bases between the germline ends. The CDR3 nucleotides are TGTGCCAGCAGCCTAGGGGGGACTGGAAACACCATATATTTT. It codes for CASSLGGTGNTIYF.

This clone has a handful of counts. The chain's CDR3 is CASTLSSYNSPLHF. The CDR3 DNA reads as TGTGCCAGCACCCTGAGCTCCTATAATTCACCCCTCCACTTT. The rearrangement uses TRBV6-5 and TRBJ1-6; D is uncertain. The length of the CDR3 is 14 residues. V lost 7 bases and J lost 0, with 7 bases in between. The germline gives CDR1 MNHEY, CDR2 SVGAGI.

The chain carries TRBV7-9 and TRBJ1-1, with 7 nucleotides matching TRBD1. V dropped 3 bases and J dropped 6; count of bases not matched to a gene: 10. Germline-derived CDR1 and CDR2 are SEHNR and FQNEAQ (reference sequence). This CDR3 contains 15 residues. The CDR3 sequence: CASSLATGALAEAFF. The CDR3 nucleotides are TGTGCCAGCAGCTTGGCAACAGGGGCTTTGGCTGAAGCTTTCTTT. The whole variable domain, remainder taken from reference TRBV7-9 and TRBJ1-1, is DTGVSQNPRHKITKRGQNVTFRCDPISEHNRLYWYRQTLGQGPEFLTYFQNEAQLEKSRLLSDRFSAERPKGSFSTLEIQRTEQGDSAMYLCASSLATGALAEAFFGQGTRLTVV.

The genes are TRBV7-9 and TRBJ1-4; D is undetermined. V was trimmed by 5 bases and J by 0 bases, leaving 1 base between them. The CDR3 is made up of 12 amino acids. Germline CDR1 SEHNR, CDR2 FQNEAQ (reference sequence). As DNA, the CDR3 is TGTGCCAGCAGCACAACTAATGAAAAACTGTTTTTT. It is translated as CASSTTNEKLFF.

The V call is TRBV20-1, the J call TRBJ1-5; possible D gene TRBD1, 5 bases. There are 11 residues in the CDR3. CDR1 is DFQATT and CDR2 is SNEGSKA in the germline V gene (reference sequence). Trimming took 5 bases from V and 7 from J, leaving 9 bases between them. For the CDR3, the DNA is TGCAGTGCTTTGTGGGGGCAGCCCCAGCATTTT. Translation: CSALWGQPQHF.

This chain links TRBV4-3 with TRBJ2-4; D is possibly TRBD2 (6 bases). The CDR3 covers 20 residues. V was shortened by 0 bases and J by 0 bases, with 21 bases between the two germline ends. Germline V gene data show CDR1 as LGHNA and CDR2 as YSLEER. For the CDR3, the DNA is TGCGCCAGCAGCCAAGATTTGGGAGGCCAACTCAGATTAGCCAAAAACATTCAGTACTTC. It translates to CASSQDLGGQLRLAKNIQYF.

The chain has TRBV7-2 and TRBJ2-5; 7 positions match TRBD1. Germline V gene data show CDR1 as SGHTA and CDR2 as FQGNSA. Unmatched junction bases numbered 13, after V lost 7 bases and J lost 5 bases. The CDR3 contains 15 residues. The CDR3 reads CASNFRGQPGETQYF. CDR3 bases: TGTGCCAGCAACTTCAGGGGACAGCCGGGCGAGACCCAGTACTTC.

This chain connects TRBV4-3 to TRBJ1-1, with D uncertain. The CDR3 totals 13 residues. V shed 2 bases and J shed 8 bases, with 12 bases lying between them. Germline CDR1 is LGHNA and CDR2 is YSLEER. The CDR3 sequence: CASSQILRTEAFF. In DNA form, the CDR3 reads TGCGCCAGCAGCCAAATATTAAGAACCGAAGCTTTCTTT.